Below are 21 T cell receptor beta chains sequenced from a single sample in a study of blood T cells in healthy people across ages. A second PCR of 7 to 11 cycles used a sample-barcoded 5' primer and a J-beta primer mix. TCRdb ran MiXCR on the 5' RACE reads and lists one entry per CDR3 protein. The sample consists of 550,000 to 700,000 distinct CDR3 sequences, approximately 30% of them appearing once. The specimen was blood. The source of these receptors is a woman between 65 and 79 years old in good health.

This clonotype was seen a few times. The chain is built from TRBV20-1 and TRBJ2-3; either TRBD1 or TRBD2 may fit D (6 bases each). V was clipped by 6 bases and J by 4 bases, with 17 bases between them. The CDR3 runs 14 residues. In germline, CDR1 is DFQATT, CDR2 SNEGSKA (reference sequence). The CDR3 reads CSAPGQGRPDTQYF. CDR3 sequence (DNA): TGCAGTGCCCCGGGGCAGGGGAGGCCAGATACGCAGTATTTT.

V gene TRBV6-2 or TRBV6-3 combines with J gene TRBJ2-5, with 7 bases matching TRBD1. Judging by the DNA end, TRBJ2-7 fits better; the J call may be wrong. This CDR3 has 13 amino acids. The germline V gene encodes CDR1 MNHEY and CDR2 SVGEGT. This chain's CDR3 is CASGRTGHYEQYF. CDR3 in DNA: TGTGCCAGCGGGCGGACAGGACACTACGAGCAGTACTTC.

The chain has TRBV20-1 and TRBJ2-7; D perhaps matches TRBD1 (5 bases). The V gene's germline CDR1 is DFQATT and CDR2 SNEGSKA (reference sequence). The CDR3 runs to 14 residues. V was trimmed by 6 bases and J by 2 bases, leaving 17 bases between them. The CDR3 reads CSALPRPGTYEQYF. DNA for the CDR3: TGCAGTGCCCTTCCCCGGCCAGGGACCTACGAGCAGTACTTC.

This clonotype showed up just a few times. The genes are TRBV7-2 and TRBJ1-3, with no clear D. CDR3 size: 14 residues. The V end lost 5 bases, the J end lost 2 bases, and 10 bases lay between the germline ends. CDR1 is SGHTA, CDR2 FQGNSA, per germline. CDR3 nucleotide sequence: TGTGCCAGCAGCCCAGCATTTACTGGAAACACCATATATTTT. The encoded protein is CASSPAFTGNTIYF. The full variable domain, rest sourced from reference TRBV7-2 and TRBJ1-3, is GAGVSQSPSNKVTEKGKDVELRCDPISGHTALYWYRQSLGQGLEFLIYFQGNSAPDKSGLPSDRFSAERTGGSVSTLTIQRTQQEDSAVYLCASSPAFTGNTIYFGEGSWLTVV.

The chain joins TRBV12-3 or TRBV12-4 to TRBJ1-1; tentative D call: TRBD1 (5 bases). Trimming removed 5 bases at V and 0 bases at J, with 16 bases between. The CDR3 sequence is 16 residues long. CDR3 DNA: TGTGCCAGCAGTCATTCCCCGTCAGGGATGAACACTGAAGCTTTCTTT. Its translation is CASSHSPSGMNTEAFF.

The V call is TRBV9, the J call TRBJ1-2; D possibly corresponds to TRBD1 (5 bases). V lost 1 base and J lost 0, with 7 bases in between. Germline V gives CDR1 SGDLS, CDR2 YYNGEE. This CDR3 has 14 amino acids. The CDR3 here is CASSVSGSNYGYTF. The CDR3 bases are TGTGCCAGCAGCGTATCAGGGTCTAACTATGGCTACACCTTC.

The chain employs TRBV6-1 and TRBJ1-3, with 7 nucleotides matching TRBD1. Germline lookup yields CDR1 MNHNS and CDR2 SASEGT. The ends lost 6 bases at V and 2 bases at J; junction bases unmatched: 10. This CDR3 has 16 residues. CDR3 sequence: CASRDYLGTAGNTIYF. The CDR3 coding sequence is TGTGCCAGCAGAGACTACCTTGGGACAGCTGGAAACACCATATATTTT.

CDR3 DNA sequence: TGTGCCAGCAGAGACGGGCCCGCGGTCTACGAGCAGTACTTC. Translating it yields CASRDGPAVYEQYF. J is TRBJ2-5 and V is TRBV27; D remains unclear. The J call may be faulty, since TRBJ2-7 better matches the DNA end. The CDR3 sequence is 14 residues long. CDR1 is MNHEY, CDR2 SMNVEV, per germline (reference sequence).

V usage is TRBV11-2 and J usage is TRBJ1-3; D might be TRBD1 (6 bases). This CDR3 is built from 14 residues. CDR1 SGHAT and CDR2 FQNNGV come from the germline V gene. V was shortened by 10 bases and J by 0 bases, with 13 bases between the two germline ends. In DNA, the CDR3 is TGTGCCACCCGGGGGGCCCACTCTGGAAACACCATATATTTT. Amino acids: CATRGAHSGNTIYF.

This clonotype appeared many times. The V call is TRBV29-1, the J call TRBJ1-1; possible D gene TRBD1, 5 bases. The CDR3 runs 17 residues. CDR1 is SQVTM, CDR2 ANQGSEA, per germline. V lost 0 bases and J lost 3, with 20 bases in between. CDR3 residues: CSVEEVGAVAADTEAFF. CDR3 nucleotides: TGCAGCGTTGAAGAGGTTGGGGCCGTAGCAGCGGACACTGAAGCTTTCTTT.

The rearrangement uses TRBV20-1 and TRBJ2-5; D is tentatively TRBD1 or TRBD2 (7 bases each). Germline CDR1 is DFQATT and CDR2 is SNEGSKA (reference sequence). This CDR3 is 13 amino acids long. The CDR3 DNA reads as TGCAGCCCAGGGGGGGGGTACCAAGAGACCCAGTACTTC. Its protein product is CSPGGGYQETQYF.

On this clonotype: This could be a read error, since a much larger clone is one nucleotide away. This chain uses TRBV12-3 or TRBV12-4 with TRBJ2-5; maybe TRBD2 (6 bases). The CDR3 spans 15 residues. Trimming shortened V by 4 bases and J by 4 bases, and 16 bases separated the two germline ends. The CDR3 sequence is CASSSGLPGRETQYF. The CDR3 nucleotides read TGTGCCAGCAGTTCGGGACTCCCGGGGCGAGAGACCCAGTACTTC.

This clonotype was recorded a few times. The chain employs TRBV7-2 and TRBJ2-5; D is possibly TRBD2 (5 bases). This CDR3 has 17 amino acids. The V and J ends lost 5 bases and 5 bases respectively, with 24 bases between them. From germline, CDR1 is SGHTA and CDR2 FQGNSA. CDR3 coding DNA: TGTGCCAGCAGCCCCGAATCAGCCAACCTATGGAGGGAGACCCAGTACTTC. Encoded protein: CASSPESANLWRETQYF.

The V gene is TRBV6-1, the J gene TRBJ1-5; D unresolved. This CDR3 contains 16 residues. Germline lookup yields CDR1 MNHNS and CDR2 SASEGT. V gave up 6 bases and J gave up 5 bases, with 20 bases separating them. This chain's CDR3 is CASRLTPGSAHQPQHF. The CDR3 nucleotides read TGTGCCAGCAGGTTAACCCCTGGCTCGGCCCATCAGCCCCAGCATTTT.

This chain connects TRBV4-3 to TRBJ2-1, with 10 bases matching TRBD1. The J call may be mistaken, given a closer DNA end match to TRBJ2-7. CDR3 length: 15 residues. Germline values: CDR1 LGHNA, CDR2 YSLEER. The CDR3 DNA sequence: TGCGCCAGCAGCTTCACCGGGACAGGGGCCTACGAGCAGTACTTC. Translation: CASSFTGTGAYEQYF.

This clonotype has more than one count but fewer than ten. The V call is TRBV6-5, the J call TRBJ2-1, with no clear D. Looked up from germline, CDR1 is MNHEY and CDR2 is SVGAGI. The CDR3 covers 13 residues. V lost 8 bases, J lost 1 base, and 9 bases lay in between. The CDR3 DNA follows: TGTGCCAGCCAGAAGTTTTCCTACAATGAGCAGTTCTTC. Protein: CASQKFSYNEQFF.

The gene calls are TRBV9 and TRBJ1-2; D gene ambiguous. This CDR3 is built from 15 residues. Trimming took 4 bases from V and 3 from J, leaving 16 bases between them. CDR1 SGDLS and CDR2 YYNGEE come from the germline V gene. CDR3 protein: CASSLETSSHYGYTF. In DNA, the CDR3 is TGTGCCAGCAGCCTTGAAACTTCATCGCACTATGGCTACACCTTC.

The genes are TRBV4-1 and TRBJ1-4; D gene unclear. This CDR3 comprises 16 residues. Trimming pared 5 bases from V and 0 bases from J, leaving 13 bases between. CDR1 is MGHRA, CDR2 YSYEKL, per germline. DNA for the CDR3: TGCGCCAGCAGCTTCCGAGGAGGCACAACTAATGAAAAACTGTTTTTT. It yields the protein CASSFRGGTTNEKLFF.

This clonotype has just a few counts. The chain joins TRBV12-3 or TRBV12-4 to TRBJ2-1; D might be TRBD2 (7 bases). The CDR3 loop spans 15 amino acids. The V end was cut by 3 bases, the J end by 2 bases, with 11 bases between. CDR3: CASSLAGATYNEQFF. CDR3 in DNA: TGTGCCAGCAGTTTGGCGGGGGCCACCTACAATGAGCAGTTCTTC.

Only a few counts were recorded for this clonotype. The V and J genes are TRBV3-1 and TRBJ1-2; D not certain. V was pared by 1 base and J by 4 bases, with 16 bases between. Germline assignment: CDR1 LGHDT and CDR2 YNNKEL (reference sequence). CDR3 length equals 16 residues. The CDR3 loop reads CASSQGQSPRFYGYTF. In DNA form, the CDR3 reads TGTGCCAGCAGCCAAGGTCAAAGCCCCCGCTTCTATGGCTACACCTTC. Variable domain in full (rest from reference TRBV3-1 and TRBJ1-2): DTAVSQTPKYLVTQMGNDKSIKCEQNLGHDTMYWYKQDSKKFLKIMFSYNNKELIINETVPNRFSPKSPDKAHLNLHINSLELGDSAVYFCASSQGQSPRFYGYTFGSGTRLTVV.

This clonotype showed up just a few times. The chain recombines TRBV14 with TRBJ1-2, with D possibly TRBD1 on 5 matching bases. Germline loops: CDR1 SGHDN, CDR2 FVKESK. Trimming left V 4 bases short and J 4 bases short, with 16 bases between. The CDR3 sequence is 15 residues long. The CDR3 sequence is CASSRRDLTSYGYTF. CDR3 bases: TGTGCCAGCAGCCGCCGGGACCTAACAAGCTATGGCTACACCTTC. The whole variable domain, filled in from reference TRBV14 and TRBJ1-2, reads EAGVTQFPSHSVIEKGQTVTLRCDPISGHDNLYWYRRVMGKEIKFLLHFVKESKQDESGMPNNRFLAERTGGTYSTLKVQPAELEDSGVYFCASSRRDLTSYGYTFGSGTRLTVV.